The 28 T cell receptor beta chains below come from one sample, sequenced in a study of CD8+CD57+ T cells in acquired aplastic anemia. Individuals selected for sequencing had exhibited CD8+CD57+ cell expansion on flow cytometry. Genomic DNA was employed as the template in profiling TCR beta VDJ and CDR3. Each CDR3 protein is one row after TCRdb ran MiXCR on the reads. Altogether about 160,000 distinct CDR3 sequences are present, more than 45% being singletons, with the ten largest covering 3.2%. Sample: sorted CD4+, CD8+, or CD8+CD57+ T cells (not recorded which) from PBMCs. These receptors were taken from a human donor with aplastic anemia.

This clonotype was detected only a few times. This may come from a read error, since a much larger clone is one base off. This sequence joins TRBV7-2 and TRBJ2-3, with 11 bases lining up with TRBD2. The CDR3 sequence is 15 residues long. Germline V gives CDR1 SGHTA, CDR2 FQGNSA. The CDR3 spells CASGLLAGERDTQYF. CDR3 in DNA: TGTGCCAGCGGCTTACTAGCGGGGGAGAGAGATACGCAGTATTTT.

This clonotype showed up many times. The DNA of the CDR3 is TGCGCCAGCAGCAACACTGGGGGCACCGGCTATGGCTACACCTTC. Protein product: CASSNTGGTGYGYTF. The V call is TRBV5-1, the J call TRBJ1-2, with D perhaps TRBD1 (6 bases). The germline V gene encodes CDR1 SGHRS and CDR2 YFSETQ. The CDR3 spans 15 residues. Deletions cut 4 bases from V and 4 bases from J, with 17 bases between.

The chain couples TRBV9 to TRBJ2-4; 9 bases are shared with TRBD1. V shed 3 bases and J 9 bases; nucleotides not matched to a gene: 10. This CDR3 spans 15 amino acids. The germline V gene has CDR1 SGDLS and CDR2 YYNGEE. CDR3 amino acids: CASSATGQGGTIQYF. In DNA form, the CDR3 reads TGTGCCAGCAGCGCTACGGGACAGGGAGGGACCATTCAGTACTTC.

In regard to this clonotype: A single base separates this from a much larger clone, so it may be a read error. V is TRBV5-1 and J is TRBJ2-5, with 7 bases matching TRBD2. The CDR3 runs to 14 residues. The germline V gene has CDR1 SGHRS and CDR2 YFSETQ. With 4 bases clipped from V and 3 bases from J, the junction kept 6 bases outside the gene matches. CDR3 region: CASSTLGGEETQYF. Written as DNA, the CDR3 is TGCGCCAGCAGCACTCTTGGGGGGGAAGAGACCCAGTACTTC.

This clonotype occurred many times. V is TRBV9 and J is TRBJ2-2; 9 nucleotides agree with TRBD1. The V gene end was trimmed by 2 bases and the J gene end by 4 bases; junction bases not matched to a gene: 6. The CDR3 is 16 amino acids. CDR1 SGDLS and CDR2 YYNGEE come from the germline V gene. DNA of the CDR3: TGTGCCAGCAGCGTCCGGGACAGGGCGTCCACCGGGGAGCTGTTTTTT. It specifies CASSVRDRASTGELFF.

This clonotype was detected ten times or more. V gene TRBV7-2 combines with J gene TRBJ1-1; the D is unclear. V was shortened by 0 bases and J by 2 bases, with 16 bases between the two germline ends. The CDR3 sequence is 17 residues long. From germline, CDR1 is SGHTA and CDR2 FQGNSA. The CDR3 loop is CASSLAQAPEANTEAFF. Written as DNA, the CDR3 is TGTGCCAGCAGCTTAGCGCAAGCCCCCGAAGCAAACACTGAAGCTTTCTTT.

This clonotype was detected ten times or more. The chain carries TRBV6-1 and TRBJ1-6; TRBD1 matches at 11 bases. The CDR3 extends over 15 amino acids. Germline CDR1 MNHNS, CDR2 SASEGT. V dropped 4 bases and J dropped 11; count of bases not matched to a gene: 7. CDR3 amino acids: CASSVSGQGATPLHF. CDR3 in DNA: TGTGCCAGCAGTGTCTCCGGACAGGGGGCAACACCCCTCCACTTT.

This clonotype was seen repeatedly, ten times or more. DNA of the CDR3: TGCGCCAGCAGCTTGGCCAAGACAGGGACCTATGGCTACACCTTC. Translation: CASSLAKTGTYGYTF. J is TRBJ1-2 and V is TRBV5-1; 7 bases agree with TRBD1. Germline V gives CDR1 SGHRS, CDR2 YFSETQ. There are 15 residues in the CDR3. J gave up 4 bases and V 0 bases, and 6 bases lay outside the gene matches. The full variable domain, rest sourced from reference TRBV5-1 and TRBJ1-2, is KAGVTQTPRYLIKTRGQQVTLSCSPISGHRSVSWYQQTPGQGLQFLFEYFSETQRNKGNFPGRFSGRQFSNSRSEMNVSTLELGDSALYLCASSLAKTGTYGYTFGSGTRLTVV.

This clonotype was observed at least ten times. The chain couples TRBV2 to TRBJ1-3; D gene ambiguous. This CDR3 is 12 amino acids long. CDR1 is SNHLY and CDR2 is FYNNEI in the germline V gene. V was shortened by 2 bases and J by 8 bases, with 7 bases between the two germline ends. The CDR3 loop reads CASSETGYTIYF. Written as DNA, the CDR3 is TGTGCCAGCAGTGAAACGGGTTACACCATATATTTT.

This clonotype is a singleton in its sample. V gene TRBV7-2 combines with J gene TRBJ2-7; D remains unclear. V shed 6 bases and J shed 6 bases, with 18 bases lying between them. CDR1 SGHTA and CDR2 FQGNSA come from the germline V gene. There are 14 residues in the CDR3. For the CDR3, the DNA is TGTGCCAGCAGTTTTCTTGGACCTTTGGGCGAGCAGTACTTC. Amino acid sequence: CASSFLGPLGEQYF.

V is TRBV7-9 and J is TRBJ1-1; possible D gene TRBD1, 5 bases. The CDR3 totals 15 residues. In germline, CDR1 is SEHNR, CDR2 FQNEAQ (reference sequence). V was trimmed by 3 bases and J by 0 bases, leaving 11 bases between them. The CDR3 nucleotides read TGTGCCAGCAGCTTGGGGGGAGGAATGAACACTGAAGCTTTCTTT. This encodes CASSLGGGMNTEAFF.

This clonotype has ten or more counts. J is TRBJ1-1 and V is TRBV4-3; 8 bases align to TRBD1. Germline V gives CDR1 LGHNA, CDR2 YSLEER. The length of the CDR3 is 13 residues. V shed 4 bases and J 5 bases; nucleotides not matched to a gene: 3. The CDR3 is CASSLRGQTEAFF. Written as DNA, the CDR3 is TGCGCCAGCAGCCTCAGGGGGCAAACTGAAGCTTTCTTT.

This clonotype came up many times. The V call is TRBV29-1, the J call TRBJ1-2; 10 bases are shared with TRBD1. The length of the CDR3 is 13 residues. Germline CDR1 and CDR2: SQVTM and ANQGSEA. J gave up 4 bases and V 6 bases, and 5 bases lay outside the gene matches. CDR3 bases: TGCAGCGTAGGGACAGGGGCCGGCTATGGCTACACCTTC. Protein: CSVGTGAGYGYTF.

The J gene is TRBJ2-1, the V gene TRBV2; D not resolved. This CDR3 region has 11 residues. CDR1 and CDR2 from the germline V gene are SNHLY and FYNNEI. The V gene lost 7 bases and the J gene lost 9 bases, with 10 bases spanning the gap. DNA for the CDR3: TGTGCCAGCAATGTTGGACCTGAGCAGTTCTTC. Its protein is CASNVGPEQFF.

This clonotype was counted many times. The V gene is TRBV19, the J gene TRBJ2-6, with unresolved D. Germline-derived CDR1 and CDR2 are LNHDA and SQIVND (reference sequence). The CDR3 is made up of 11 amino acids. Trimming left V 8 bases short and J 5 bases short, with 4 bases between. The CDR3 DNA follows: TGTGCCAGTGGCTGGGCCAACGTCCTGACTTTC. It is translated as CASGWANVLTF.

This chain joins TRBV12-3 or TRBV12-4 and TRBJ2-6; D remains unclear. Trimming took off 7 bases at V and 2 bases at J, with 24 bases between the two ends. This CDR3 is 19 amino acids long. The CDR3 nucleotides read TGTGCCAGCACTCCTAGGGCCTTCCAGATGGCCCCTGGGGCCAACGTCCTGACTTTC. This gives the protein CASTPRAFQMAPGANVLTF.

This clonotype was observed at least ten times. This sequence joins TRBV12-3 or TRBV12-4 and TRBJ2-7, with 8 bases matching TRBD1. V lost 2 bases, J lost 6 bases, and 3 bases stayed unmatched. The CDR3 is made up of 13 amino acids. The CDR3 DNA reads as TGTGCCAGCAGTTTACGAGGGACAGGCGAGCAGTACGTC. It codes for CASSLRGTGEQYV.

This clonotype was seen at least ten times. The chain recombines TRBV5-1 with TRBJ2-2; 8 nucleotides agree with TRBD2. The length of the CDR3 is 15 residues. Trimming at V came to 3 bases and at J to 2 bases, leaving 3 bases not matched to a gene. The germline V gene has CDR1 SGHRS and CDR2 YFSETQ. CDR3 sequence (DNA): TGCGCCAGCAGCTCGGGACTAGATAACACCGGGGAGCTGTTTTTT. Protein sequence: CASSSGLDNTGELFF.

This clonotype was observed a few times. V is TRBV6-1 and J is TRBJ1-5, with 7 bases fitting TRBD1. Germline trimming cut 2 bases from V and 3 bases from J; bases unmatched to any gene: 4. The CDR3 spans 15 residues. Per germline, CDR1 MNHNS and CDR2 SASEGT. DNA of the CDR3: TGTGCCAGCAGTGAATTAGGGACAGTCAATCAGCCCCAGCATTTT. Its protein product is CASSELGTVNQPQHF.

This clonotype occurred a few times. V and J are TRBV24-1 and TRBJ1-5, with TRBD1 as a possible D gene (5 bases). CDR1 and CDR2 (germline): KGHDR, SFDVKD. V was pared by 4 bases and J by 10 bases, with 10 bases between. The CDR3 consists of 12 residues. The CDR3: CATSDPGLPQHF. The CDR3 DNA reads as TGTGCCACCAGTGACCCGGGACTACCCCAGCATTTT.

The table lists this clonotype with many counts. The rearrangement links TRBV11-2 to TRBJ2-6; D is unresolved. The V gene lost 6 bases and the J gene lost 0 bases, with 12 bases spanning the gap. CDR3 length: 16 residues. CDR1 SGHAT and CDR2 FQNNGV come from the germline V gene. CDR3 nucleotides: TGTGCCAGCAGTCTCTTGGCGGCCTCTGGGGCCAACGTCCTGACTTTC. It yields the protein CASSLLAASGANVLTF. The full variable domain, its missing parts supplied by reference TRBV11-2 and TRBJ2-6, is EAGVAQSPRYKIIEKRQSVAFWCNPISGHATLYWYQQILGQGPKLLIQFQNNGVVDDSQLPKDRFSAERLKGVDSTLKIQPAKLEDSAVYLCASSLLAASGANVLTFGAGSRLTVL.

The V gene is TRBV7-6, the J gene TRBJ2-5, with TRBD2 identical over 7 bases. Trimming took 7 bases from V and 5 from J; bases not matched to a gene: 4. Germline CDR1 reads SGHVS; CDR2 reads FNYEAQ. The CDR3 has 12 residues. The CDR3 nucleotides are TGTGCCAGCAAGTCACTAGCGGAGACCCAGTACTTC. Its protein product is CASKSLAETQYF.

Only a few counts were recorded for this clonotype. The CDR3 sequence is CASSLRGQGANEQFF. CDR3 DNA: TGTGCCAGCAGTCTCCGGGGACAGGGGGCGAATGAGCAGTTCTTC. The chain combines TRBV2 with TRBJ2-1; 12 bases align to TRBD1. Germline values: CDR1 SNHLY, CDR2 FYNNEI. The CDR3 is made up of 15 amino acids. Trimming at V came to 5 bases and at J to 7 bases, leaving 6 bases not matched to a gene.

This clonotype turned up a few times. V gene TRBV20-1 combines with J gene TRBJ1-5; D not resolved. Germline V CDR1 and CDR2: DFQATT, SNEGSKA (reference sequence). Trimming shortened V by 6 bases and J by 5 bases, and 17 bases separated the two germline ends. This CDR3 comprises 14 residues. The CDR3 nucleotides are TGCAGTGCCCAGGCCCAGGACGAGTATCAGCCCCAGCATTTT. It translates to CSAQAQDEYQPQHF.

This CDR3 reads CATSLQQGANYGYTF. CDR3 DNA sequence: TGTGCCACCAGTCTCCAACAGGGGGCGAACTATGGCTACACCTTC. J is TRBJ1-2 and V is TRBV15; 9 bases agree with TRBD1. The CDR3 is 15 amino acids. Germline CDR1 and CDR2: LNHNV and YYDKDF (reference sequence). Germline trimming cut 6 bases from V and 2 bases from J; bases unmatched to any gene: 7.

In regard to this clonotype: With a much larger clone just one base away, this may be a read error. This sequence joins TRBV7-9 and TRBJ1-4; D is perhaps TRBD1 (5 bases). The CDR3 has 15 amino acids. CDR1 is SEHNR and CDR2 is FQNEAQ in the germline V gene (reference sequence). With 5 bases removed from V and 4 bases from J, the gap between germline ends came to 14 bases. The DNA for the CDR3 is TGTGCCAGCAGCGCCCACGGGGCTGGTAATGAAAAACTGTTTTTT. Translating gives CASSAHGAGNEKLFF. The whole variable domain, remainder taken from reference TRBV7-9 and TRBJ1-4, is DTGVSQNPRHKITKRGQNVTFRCDPISEHNRLYWYRQTLGQGPEFLTYFQNEAQLEKSRLLSDRFSAERPKGSFSTLEIQRTEQGDSAMYLCASSAHGAGNEKLFFGSGTQLSVL.

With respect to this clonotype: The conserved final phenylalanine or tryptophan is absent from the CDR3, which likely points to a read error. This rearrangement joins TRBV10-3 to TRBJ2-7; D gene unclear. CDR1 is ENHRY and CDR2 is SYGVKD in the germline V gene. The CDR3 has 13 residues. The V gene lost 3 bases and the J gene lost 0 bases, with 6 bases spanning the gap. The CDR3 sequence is CAISDGLSYEQYY. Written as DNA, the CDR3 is TGTGCCATCAGTGATGGCCTCTCCTACGAGCAGTACTAC.

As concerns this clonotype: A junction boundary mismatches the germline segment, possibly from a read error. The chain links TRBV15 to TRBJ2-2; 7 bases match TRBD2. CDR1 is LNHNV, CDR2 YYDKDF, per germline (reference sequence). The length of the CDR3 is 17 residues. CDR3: CAASSESRDYHTGELFF. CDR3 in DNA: TGTGCCGCCAGCAGTGAGTCCAGGGACTATCACACCGGGGAGCTGTTTTTT.